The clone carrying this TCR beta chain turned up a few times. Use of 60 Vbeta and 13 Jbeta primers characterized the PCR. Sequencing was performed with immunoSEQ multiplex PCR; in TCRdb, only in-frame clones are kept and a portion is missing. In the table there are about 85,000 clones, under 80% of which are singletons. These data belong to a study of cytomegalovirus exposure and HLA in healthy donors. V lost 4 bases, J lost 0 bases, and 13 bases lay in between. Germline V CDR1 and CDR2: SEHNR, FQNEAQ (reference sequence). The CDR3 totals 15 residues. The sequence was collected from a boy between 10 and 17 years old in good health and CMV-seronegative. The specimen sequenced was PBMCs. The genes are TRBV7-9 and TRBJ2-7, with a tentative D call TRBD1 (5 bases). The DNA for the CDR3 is TGTGCCAGCAGCTCTCCGGCAGGGCCCTCCTACGAGCAGTACTTC. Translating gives CASSSPAGPSYEQYF.